Listed here are 4 T cell receptor beta chains from one sample, sequenced in a study of blood T cell repertoires in COVID-19. Measured with immunoSEQ multiplex PCR; TCRdb has only the in-frame clones, and not every one. The sample includes roughly 120,000 clones, roughly 72% of them seen just once. Sequencing was done on a sample of peripheral blood. These receptors were collected from a man aged 80 or over with COVID-19, enrolled during active disease.

This CDR3 reads CATDGLAGGRSSYNEQFF. CDR3 DNA: TGTGCCACCGATGGACTAGCGGGAGGGCGAAGCTCCTACAATGAGCAGTTCTTC. The chain carries TRBV15 and TRBJ2-1; TRBD2 matches at 15 bases. CDR1 is LNHNV and CDR2 is YYDKDF in the germline V gene (reference sequence). V lost 8 bases to trimming and J lost 0 bases; unmatched junction nucleotides: 8. The CDR3 extends over 18 amino acids.

The J gene is TRBJ2-1, the V gene TRBV21-1; the D call TRBD2 from the table was never checked on the DNA. TRBV21-1 is listed as a pseudogene. This CDR3 is 15 amino acids long. This CDR3 reads CASRRRTSHYNEQFF. The CDR3 coding sequence is TGTGCCAGCCGTCGCCGGACTAGCCACTACAATGAGCAGTTCTTC.

V is TRBV4-3 and J is TRBJ2-2; TRBD2 might be the D (6 bases). This CDR3 spans 16 amino acids. The V and J ends lost 4 bases and 1 base respectively, with 13 bases between them. Germline CDR1 reads LGHNA; CDR2 reads YSLEER. The CDR3 here is CASSLGTGLNTGELFF. The CDR3 nucleotides are TGCGCCAGCAGCCTTGGGACGGGACTGAACACCGGGGAGCTGTTTTTT.

This chain links TRBV11-2 with TRBJ2-5; 12 bases align to TRBD2. The V gene end was trimmed by 3 bases and the J gene end by 5 bases; junction bases not matched to a gene: 7. CDR3 size: 16 residues. Germline assignment: CDR1 SGHAT and CDR2 FQNNGV. The CDR3 DNA is TGTGCCAGCAGCTTGCTAGCGGGAGGGCCGGAGGAGACCCAGTACTTC. Residues: CASSLLAGGPEETQYF.